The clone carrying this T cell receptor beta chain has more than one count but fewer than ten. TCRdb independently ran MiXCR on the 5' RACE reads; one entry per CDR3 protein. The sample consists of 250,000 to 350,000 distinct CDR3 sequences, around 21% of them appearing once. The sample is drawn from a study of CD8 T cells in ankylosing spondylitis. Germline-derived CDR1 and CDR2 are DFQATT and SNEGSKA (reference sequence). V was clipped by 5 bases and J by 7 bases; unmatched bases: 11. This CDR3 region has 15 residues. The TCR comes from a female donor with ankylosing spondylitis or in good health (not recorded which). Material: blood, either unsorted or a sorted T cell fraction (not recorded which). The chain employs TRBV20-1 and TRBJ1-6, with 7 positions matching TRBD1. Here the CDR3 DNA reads TGCAGTGCTGAACCCCGGGACAGTCTAAATTCACCCCTCCACTTT. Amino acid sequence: CSAEPRDSLNSPLHF.